The 28 T cell receptor beta chains presented below share a single source sample, sequenced in a study of PD-1 blockade in classical Hodgkin lymphoma (dated by TCRdb to 2020 to 2021). In the paper's terms, the time point label means: cycle 4 day 1 (C4D1), after five to seven weeks of nivolumab. Relapse after autologous stem cell transplantation had occurred in all trial patients, and cohorts A, B and C were distinguished by prior brentuximab vedotin exposure. A Miltenyi CD4+ T cell isolation kit was used for magnetic negative selection to purify CD4+ T cells from thawed PBMCs. The library was prepared using the immunoSEQ multiplex PCR assay. The table comes from immuneACCESS by way of TCRdb, which keeps in-frame sequences with V and J called. Part of the clones is missing from these tables; in studies checked, under half for an unresolved V gene and the rest for unknown reasons. The sample data list around 26,000 clones, and approximately 79% of these were observed just once. The ten largest clones capture approximately 2.8% of the sample.

Specimen: CD4+ T cells from blood, collected before the fourth cycle of nivolumab. Every receptor here comes from a human donor with classical Hodgkin lymphoma.

The chain uses TRBV7-9 and TRBJ2-7; 12 positions match TRBD2. The CDR3 totals 17 residues. The ends lost 2 bases at V and 7 bases at J; junction bases unmatched: 12. Germline CDR1 SEHNR, CDR2 FQNEAQ (reference sequence). The CDR3, as DNA: TGTGCCAGCAGCTTAAGCTCCTCTAGCGGGGGGGCGGGAGAGCAGTACTTC. It codes for CASSLSSSSGGAGEQYF.

The chain employs TRBV5-1 and TRBJ1-1, with TRBD1 identical over 8 bases. The CDR3 has 13 amino acids. The ends lost 5 bases at V and 9 bases at J; junction bases unmatched: 9. Germline CDR1 reads SGHRS; CDR2 reads YFSETQ. CDR3: CASRTDRDRQAFF. The CDR3 DNA sequence: TGCGCCAGCAGAACGGACAGGGATCGCCAAGCTTTCTTT.

The J gene is TRBJ2-1, the V gene TRBV7-2; TRBD1 agrees at 9 bases. Germline trimming cut 5 bases from V and 5 bases from J; bases unmatched to any gene: 13. The CDR3 consists of 17 residues. Per germline, CDR1 SGHTA and CDR2 FQGNSA. Here the CDR3 DNA reads TGTGCCAGCAGCACACGATCGACAGGGGGTGGCCACAATGAGCAGTTCTTC. Amino acids: CASSTRSTGGGHNEQFF.

This clone has just a few counts. The chain joins TRBV12-5 to TRBJ1-5; tentative D call: TRBD1 (5 bases). The ends were cut back, 6 bases at V and 5 bases at J, with 11 bases in the middle. CDR1 is LGHNT and CDR2 is FRNRAP in the germline V gene. There are 13 residues in the CDR3. CDR3 coding DNA: TGTGCTAGTGGCCTGACAGAAGATCAGCCCCAGCATTTT. Protein: CASGLTEDQPQHF.

This sequence joins TRBV4-3 and TRBJ2-5, with TRBD2 matching over 9 bases. Germline lookup yields CDR1 LGHNA and CDR2 YSLEER. The CDR3 covers 15 residues. V lost 3 bases and J lost 5; bases outside the gene matches: 7. CDR3 coding DNA: TGCGCCAGCAGCCAGCAGCGGGGGGCTGGGGAGACCCAGTACTTC. Its translation is CASSQQRGAGETQYF.

The rearrangement uses TRBV7-6 and TRBJ2-1, with D uncertain. CDR1 is SGHVS, CDR2 FNYEAQ, per germline. CDR3 length: 15 amino acids. V lost 5 bases to trimming and J lost 0 bases, with 11 bases between them. The CDR3 nucleotides are TGTGCCAGCAGCCCCCAAGCCGACTCCTACAATGAGCAGTTCTTC. Translating gives CASSPQADSYNEQFF.

The rearrangement joins TRBV14 to TRBJ2-7, with D unclear. The CDR3 runs 14 residues. V lost 4 bases, J lost 0 bases, and 10 bases lay in between. Germline CDR1 is SGHDN and CDR2 is FVKESK. CDR3 residues: CASSRQVSSYEQYF. DNA for the CDR3: TGTGCCAGCAGCCGGCAGGTCAGCTCCTACGAGCAGTACTTC. Full variable domain (missing parts from reference TRBV14 and TRBJ2-7): EAGVTQFPSHSVIEKGQTVTLRCDPISGHDNLYWYRRVMGKEIKFLLHFVKESKQDESGMPNNRFLAERTGGTYSTLKVQPAELEDSGVYFCASSRQVSSYEQYFGPGTRLTVT.

The gene calls are TRBV5-1 and TRBJ1-1, with a weak D call TRBD1 (5 bases). The CDR3 is 14 amino acids. The ends were cut back, 0 bases at V and 5 bases at J, with 11 bases in the middle. Germline V gene data show CDR1 as SGHRS and CDR2 as YFSETQ. This chain's CDR3 is CASSLGTSETEAFF. The CDR3 DNA follows: TGCGCCAGCAGCTTGGGGACATCCGAGACTGAAGCTTTCTTT. The entire variable domain, with the rest obtained from reference TRBV5-1 and TRBJ1-1, is as follows: KAGVTQTPRYLIKTRGQQVTLSCSPISGHRSVSWYQQTPGQGLQFLFEYFSETQRNKGNFPGRFSGRQFSNSRSEMNVSTLELGDSALYLCASSLGTSETEAFFGQGTRLTVV.

The V gene is TRBV7-2, the J gene TRBJ1-6, with TRBD1 matching over 8 bases. The CDR3 loop spans 13 amino acids. V was pared by 5 bases and J by 9 bases, with 3 bases of the junction left unmatched. Germline CDR1 reads SGHTA; CDR2 reads FQGNSA. The CDR3 DNA reads TGTGCCAGCAGCCCAGGGGGCGCTTCACCCCTCCACTTT. It yields the protein CASSPGGASPLHF.

The chain carries TRBV5-1 and TRBJ1-4, with D uncertain. CDR1 is SGHRS, CDR2 YFSETQ, per germline. The CDR3 spans 16 residues. The germline V and J ends were trimmed by 3 bases and 8 bases, with 20 bases remaining between them. The CDR3 sequence is CASSSNGPTHQEKLFF. The CDR3 coding sequence is TGCGCCAGCAGCTCCAACGGACCGACCCATCAAGAAAAACTGTTTTTT.

The V and J genes are TRBV7-2 and TRBJ2-5; D uncertain. The CDR3 is 15 residues long. V lost 3 bases, J lost 2 bases, and 13 bases lay in between. Germline assignment: CDR1 SGHTA and CDR2 FQGNSA. CDR3 sequence reads: CASSLSVLRQETQYF. The CDR3 region has the DNA TGTGCCAGCAGCTTGAGTGTTTTAAGACAAGAGACCCAGTACTTC. Full variable domain (missing parts from reference TRBV7-2 and TRBJ2-5): GAGVSQSPSNKVTEKGKDVELRCDPISGHTALYWYRQSLGQGLEFLIYFQGNSAPDKSGLPSDRFSAERTGGSVSTLTIQRTQQEDSAVYLCASSLSVLRQETQYFGPGTRLLVL.

This chain's CDR3 is CASSPEGSWGKNIQYF. CDR3 DNA: TGCGCCAGCAGCCCTGAGGGAAGCTGGGGCAAAAACATTCAGTACTTC. The V and J genes are TRBV4-3 and TRBJ2-4; a possible D gene is TRBD2 (5 bases). The V gene's germline CDR1 is LGHNA and CDR2 YSLEER. CDR3 length: 16 residues. V gave up 4 bases and J gave up 3 bases, with 16 bases separating them.

The chain carries TRBV6-5 and TRBJ1-5; D is unclear. CDR1 is MNHEY, CDR2 SVGAGI, per germline. The V end was cut by 5 bases, the J end by 3 bases, with 14 bases between. There are 15 residues in the CDR3. The CDR3 bases are TGTGCCAGCAGTCAACACCAACTCACCAATCAGCCCCAGCATTTT. This gives the protein CASSQHQLTNQPQHF.

In this sample, this clone turned up once. The chain couples TRBV6-6 to TRBJ2-5; no firm D call. V shed 8 bases and J shed 3 bases, with 16 bases lying between them. CDR1 is MNHNY, CDR2 SVGAGI, per germline (reference sequence). This CDR3 spans 14 amino acids. CDR3 amino acids: CASRWAGLEETQYF. As DNA, the CDR3 is TGTGCCAGCCGGTGGGCTGGCCTAGAAGAGACCCAGTACTTC.

The chain is built from TRBV30 and TRBJ2-5; a possible D gene is TRBD2 (5 bases). The ends were cut back, 0 bases at V and 5 bases at J, with 7 bases in the middle. The germline gives CDR1 GTSNPN, CDR2 SVGIG (reference sequence). CDR3 length: 12 amino acids. CDR3 region: CAWSVRRETQYF. As DNA, the CDR3 is TGTGCCTGGAGTGTACGGAGGGAGACCCAGTACTTC.

The chain carries TRBV7-9 and TRBJ2-6, with D possibly matching TRBD2 (5 bases). Germline assignment: CDR1 SEHNR and CDR2 FQNEAQ (reference sequence). With 1 base removed from V and 2 bases from J, the gap between germline ends came to 9 bases. The CDR3 has 16 amino acids. CDR3 loop: CASSLEGDTGANVLTF. CDR3 in DNA: TGTGCCAGCAGCTTAGAGGGAGATACTGGGGCCAACGTCCTGACTTTC.

This clone was counted between two and nine times. The chain carries TRBV2 and TRBJ1-6; no reliable D call. Germline loops: CDR1 SNHLY, CDR2 FYNNEI. The V and J ends lost 5 bases and 4 bases respectively, with 6 bases between them. This CDR3 has 13 residues. CDR3 sequence reads: CASSPGYNSPLHF. The CDR3 bases are TGTGCCAGCAGTCCGGGGTATAATTCACCCCTCCACTTT. The variable domain in full, completed from reference TRBV2 and TRBJ1-6, reads EPEVTQTPSHQVTQMGQEVILRCVPISNHLYFYWYRQILGQKVEFLVSFYNNEISEKSEIFDDQFSVERPDGSNFTLKIRSTKLEDSAMYFCASSPGYNSPLHFGNGTRLTVT.

The chain links TRBV10-3 to TRBJ1-2; 7 bases are a match to TRBD1. Germline V gene data show CDR1 as ENHRY and CDR2 as SYGVKD. The J segment lost 8 bases and the V segment lost 5 bases, leaving 17 bases of the junction unmatched. This CDR3 is 16 amino acids long. The CDR3 reads CAISRSSTGPNGGYTF. The CDR3 DNA reads as TGTGCCATCAGTAGATCATCGACAGGGCCTAATGGAGGCTACACCTTC.

The gene calls are TRBV5-6 and TRBJ1-5, with 9 bases lining up with TRBD1. Germline loops: CDR1 SGHDT, CDR2 YYEEEE. The CDR3 has 17 amino acids. With V trimmed by 0 bases and J by 3 bases, 7 bases remained unmatched. The chain's CDR3 is CASSLGIGQGNNQPQHF. CDR3 DNA sequence: TGTGCCAGCAGCTTGGGCATCGGACAGGGGAACAATCAGCCCCAGCATTTT.

The gene calls are TRBV5-6 and TRBJ2-2, with D maybe TRBD2 (5 bases). The CDR3 runs 16 residues. Looked up from germline, CDR1 is SGHDT and CDR2 is YYEEEE. The V gene lost 0 bases and the J gene lost 5 bases, with 14 bases spanning the gap. CDR3 residues: CASSLEVLRGTGELFF. The CDR3 DNA is TGTGCCAGCAGCTTGGAGGTTCTACGGGGAACCGGGGAGCTGTTTTTT.

J is TRBJ2-7 and V is TRBV4-2; 7 nucleotides align to TRBD1. CDR1 is LGHNA and CDR2 is YNFKEQ in the germline V gene. V shed 4 bases, J shed 3 bases, and the junction held 9 bases outside the gene matches. There are 15 residues in the CDR3. The CDR3 sequence is CASSPSLRQGYEQYF. The CDR3 DNA reads TGTGCCAGCAGCCCCTCCCTTAGACAGGGCTACGAGCAGTACTTC.

J is TRBJ1-2 and V is TRBV7-6, with D unresolved. CDR1 is SGHVS and CDR2 is FNYEAQ in the germline V gene. CDR3 length: 13 residues. V gave up 1 base and J gave up 5 bases, with 8 bases separating them. The CDR3 DNA sequence: TGTGCCAGCAGCTTAGGGACCGGATATGGCTACACCTTC. Translated: CASSLGTGYGYTF.

This clone has only a few counts. The genes are TRBV7-9 and TRBJ1-5; D is possibly TRBD1 (5 bases). This CDR3 comprises 14 residues. The germline gives CDR1 SEHNR, CDR2 FQNEAQ (reference sequence). Trimming took 3 bases from V and 5 from J, leaving 11 bases between them. CDR3 loop: CASSLSGGDQPQHF. As DNA, the CDR3 is TGTGCCAGCAGCTTGTCGGGGGGGGATCAGCCCCAGCATTTT.

The CDR3 is CASSVAGGPSGISQYF. The CDR3 coding sequence is TGTGCCAGCAGTGTGGCGGGGGGCCCTTCAGGGATTTCTCAGTATTTT. The rearrangement uses TRBV6-1 and TRBJ2-3, with 8 bases matching TRBD2. The CDR3 sequence is 16 residues long. Germline V CDR1 and CDR2: MNHNS, SASEGT. V shed 4 bases and J 12 bases; nucleotides not matched to a gene: 18.

This rearrangement joins TRBV10-3 to TRBJ1-5; D gene ambiguous. Deletions cut 2 bases from V and 0 bases from J, with 5 bases between. The CDR3 runs 14 residues. In germline, CDR1 is ENHRY, CDR2 SYGVKD. In DNA form, the CDR3 reads TGTGCCATCAGTGAGGGGATTAGCAATCAGCCCCAGCATTTT. Translation: CAISEGISNQPQHF.

This rearrangement joins TRBV27 to TRBJ2-7; D gene ambiguous. CDR1 is MNHEY, CDR2 SMNVEV, per germline (reference sequence). The CDR3 extends over 15 amino acids. V shed 3 bases and J shed 0 bases, with 12 bases lying between them. CDR3 in amino acids: CASSFHHGVSYEQYF. CDR3 sequence (DNA): TGTGCCAGCAGTTTTCATCACGGAGTCTCCTACGAGCAGTACTTC.

The J gene is TRBJ1-1, the V gene TRBV4-3; the match to TRBD1 covers 7 bases. Germline V gene sequence: CDR1 LGHNA, CDR2 YSLEER. Germline trimming cut 3 bases from V and 0 bases from J; bases unmatched to any gene: 4. The CDR3 is 15 residues long. The CDR3 DNA follows: TGCGCCAGCAGCCACCTGGGACAGATGAACACTGAAGCTTTCTTT. This translates into CASSHLGQMNTEAFF.

The chain carries TRBV4-2 and TRBJ2-5; 8 bases map to TRBD1. CDR1 and CDR2 (germline): LGHNA, YNFKEQ. The junction had 5 bases not matched to a gene; V was cut back by 3 bases and J by 5 bases. The CDR3 spans 14 residues. The CDR3 region has the DNA TGTGCCAGCAGCCACGGACAGGGTGTGGAGACCCAGTACTTC. Encoded protein: CASSHGQGVETQYF.